The T cell receptor beta chain described here comes from a study of CD8 T cells in ankylosing spondylitis (dated by TCRdb to 2016 to 2017). The study in broad terms: To find TCR variants linked to disease, the study profiled T cell receptor beta repertoires in ankylosing spondylitis patients and healthy donors. The whole study cohort included roughly 110 healthy donors and 25 ankylosing spondylitis patients. Peripheral blood was sampled, and synovial fluid was also collected from ankylosing spondylitis patients.

Sequencing used an Illumina HiSeq 2500. Quantitative 5'-RACE with molecular barcodes was the method used to prepare the TCR beta libraries. On the study's bioinformatics: To identify disease-linked TCR variants, a new computational method was used, one built on a probabilistic model of VDJ rearrangement. TCRdb reprocessing: public reads trimmed at Q25 with fastp, clones called with MiXCR, in-frame beta chains kept. Here each entry gathers all rows of one CDR3 protein and keeps the most common genes and DNA. V and J calls and clone size were set by TCRdb, not the authors. This sample holds roughly 490,000 distinct CDR3 sequences; roughly 5.2% were observed only once. Jointly, the top ten make up 3.5% of the sample. From its cysteine to its phenylalanine, the CDR3 spans 13 amino acids. Only the CDR3 part of the read is kept: 39 bases, read in frame from the first base. V loses 5 bases of germline sequence and J loses 5 bases, and the interval between the two ends is 10 bases. As encoded in the germline V gene, CDR1 is SGHAT while CDR2 is FQNNGV.

This clonotype was detected ten times or more. No cognate antigen has been identified for it. No base quality values were provided; no much bigger clone lies one nucleotide off. What the work shows at the level of the full study, not this receptor alone: A CD8+ phenotype was shown by the disease-linked clones, which were found at relatively low frequencies in peripheral blood. The disease-linked clones were reported as significantly enriched in matched synovial fluid samples from ankylosing spondylitis patients. A TCR beta motif of several highly homologous amino acid variants appeared characteristic of blood from ankylosing spondylitis patients. Some TCR beta motif variants had previously been reported in synovial fluid and blood of reactive arthritis patients, which suggested common disease-initiation mechanisms.

This receptor was obtained from a male donor with ankylosing spondylitis. The specimen was blood, either unsorted or a sorted T cell fraction (not recorded which). Rearrangement joined TRBV11-2 to TRBJ2-1; no D gene is confidently identified. Here the CDR3 is given as CASSPNSHNEQFF. The DNA is TGTGCCAGCAGCCCAAACAGCCACAATGAGCAGTTCTTC.